The rows below give T cell receptor beta chains drawn from one sample of a study of control samples from healthy donors and cancer patients. Clones were sequenced by immunoSEQ multiplex PCR, and TCRdb holds only the in-frame ones, with some missing. The table includes 390,000 or so clones, 90% detected once. The sample taken for sequencing was PBMCs. The receptors shown here come from a man in his forties with head and neck cancer. CDR3s include the opening cysteine and the closing phenylalanine or tryptophan. D genes are given only for firm matches. For some rows the clone size is stated as once, few or many, or as a class when expanded; others skip it.

>TRBJ2-1|TRBD1|-|TRBV7-3
CASSLTLGDRGRDEQFF
TGTGCCAGCAGCTTAACCCTCGGGGACAGGGGTCGGGATGAGCAGTTCTTC
>TRBJ1-5|-|-|TRBV21-1
CATPTSPQHF
TGTGCCACCCCGACAAGCCCCCAGCATTTT
>TRBJ1-1|-|medium-sized|TRBV24-1
CATSDFQGAFF
TGTGCCACCAGTGATTTCCAGGGGGCTTTCTTT
>TRBJ2-5|-|-|TRBV21-1
CASSKGVRVETQYF
TGTGCCAGCAGCAAAGGTGTAAGGGTGGAGACCCAGTACTTC
>TRBJ1-2|-|-|TRBV2
CASGRERGPSGHTF
TGTGCCAGCGGCCGCGAGCGGGGACCAAGTGGCCACACCTTC
>TRBJ1-5|-|once|TRBV6-1
CASSGGIRQYSNQPQHF
TGTGCCAGCAGTGGGGGCATACGACAGTATAGCAATCAGCCCCAGCATTTT
>TRBJ2-2|-|-|TRBV7-7
CASSLTRTVNTGELFF
TGTGCTAGCAGCTTGACCCGGACTGTTAACACCGGGGAGCTGTTTTTT
>TRBJ2-1|-|-|TRBV11-2
CASSLVAGSYEQFF
TGTGCCAGCAGCTTGGTCGCGGGGAGTTATGAGCAGTTCTTC
>TRBJ2-3|-|-|TRBV5-1
CASSLVRGVATDTQYF
TGCGCCAGCAGCTTGGTCAGGGGGGTAGCCACAGATACGCAGTATTTT
>TRBJ2-5|-|-|TRBV14
CASSQVPSSRLLQETQYF
TGTGCCAGCAGCCAAGTTCCATCTAGCCGATTACTCCAAGAGACCCAGTACTTC
>TRBJ1-1|-|once|TRBV4-1
CASSPEGDIVGVGLWTEAFF
TGCGCCAGCAGCCCGGAGGGAGATATAGTAGGGGTTGGCCTTTGGACTGAAGCTTTCTTT
>TRBJ1-1|-|-|TRBV5-1
CASSPQQGGTEAFF
TGCGCCAGCAGCCCCCAGCAGGGAGGGACTGAAGCTTTCTTT
>TRBJ1-2|-|once|TRBV25-1
CASSLSLSYGYTF
TGTGCCAGCAGCCTTAGCCTCTCCTATGGCTACACCTTC
>TRBJ2-2|-|-|TRBV5-1
CASSLAQGATGELFF
TGCGCCAGCAGCTTGGCACAGGGAGCCACCGGGGAGCTGTTTTTT
>TRBJ2-7|TRBD1|-|TRBV5-1
CASSPGQGGEQYF
TGCGCCAGCAGCCCAGGACAGGGGGGCGAGCAGTACTTC
>TRBJ2-2|TRBD1|-|TRBV18
CASSPLDRADGELFF
TGTGCCAGCTCACCCCTGGACAGGGCCGACGGGGAGCTGTTTTTT
>TRBJ2-1|-|-|TRBV5-1
CASSLERLAGNNEQFF
TGCGCCAGCAGCTTGGAGCGGCTGGCGGGGAACAATGAGCAGTTCTTC
>TRBJ1-5|-|-|TRBV7-9
CASRSGAGGQPQHF
TGTGCCAGCAGATCAGGGGCAGGCGGGCAGCCCCAGCATTTT
>TRBJ2-7|-|-|TRBV25-1
CASSPPAKGGSGIDEQYF
TGTGCCAGCAGCCCTCCGGCGAAAGGGGGATCAGGGATCGACGAGCAGTACTTC
>TRBJ2-7|TRBD1|-|TRBV6-1
CASSEGTGQNEQYF
TGTGCCAGCAGTGAAGGGACAGGACAGAACGAGCAGTACTTC
>TRBJ1-6|TRBD1|-|TRBV5-4
CASSPGGTGYSPLHF
TGTGCCAGCAGCCCAGGAGGGACAGGGTATTCACCCCTCCACTTT
>TRBJ2-3|-|-|TRBV6-1
CASSERQFTDTQYF
TGTGCCAGCAGTGAAAGGCAGTTCACAGATACGCAGTATTTT
>TRBJ2-1|TRBD2|-|TRBV15
CATSRDRSSGSGGEQFF
TGTGCCACCAGCAGAGATCGGTCTAGCGGGAGTGGTGGTGAGCAGTTCTTC
>TRBJ1-4|TRBD1|once|TRBV6-5
CASSLDRGPQKLFF
TGTGCCAGCAGCCTCGACAGGGGACCCCAAAAACTGTTTTTT
>TRBJ1-2|-|-|TRBV29-1
CSVAQGLGGYTF
TGCAGCGTAGCACAGGGATTGGGGGGCTACACCTTC
>TRBJ2-7|-|-|TRBV30
CAWGLGSSYEQYF
TGTGCCTGGGGGCTAGGCAGCTCCTACGAGCAGTACTTC
>TRBJ2-3|TRBD2|-|TRBV30
CAWDVWSGGGAVDTQYF
TGTGCCTGGGATGTATGGAGTGGCGGGGGGGCCGTAGATACGCAGTATTTT
>TRBJ2-7|TRBD1|-|TRBV25-1
CASSDPSTGVRGSYEQYF
TGTGCCAGCAGTGATCCTTCGACAGGGGTGAGGGGCTCCTACGAGCAGTACTTC
>TRBJ1-1|-|-|TRBV5-1
CASSTALNTEAFF
TGCGCCAGCAGCACCGCCCTGAACACTGAAGCTTTCTTT
>TRBJ2-2|-|once|TRBV6-2/TRBV6-3
CASSFYKNTGELFF
TGTGCCAGCAGTTTTTACAAGAACACCGGGGAGCTGTTTTTT
>TRBJ1-1|-|-|TRBV7-2
CASSAIQPPPEAFF
TGTGCCAGCAGCGCCATCCAGCCTCCCCCTGAAGCTTTCTTT
>TRBJ2-1|TRBD2|-|TRBV11-3
CASSSQRGRGGEQFF
TGTGCCAGCAGCTCCCAGCGGGGGAGGGGGGGTGAGCAGTTCTTC
>TRBJ2-7|-|-|TRBV18
CASSPDRETGYEQYF
TGTGCCAGCTCACCCGACCGGGAGACCGGCTACGAGCAGTACTTC
>TRBJ2-2|-|once|TRBV7-3
CASSTRSQGTGELFF
TGTGCCAGCAGCACCCGCTCACAGGGAACCGGGGAGCTGTTTTTT
>TRBJ2-1|-|-|TRBV7-3
CASSLFLGANEQFF
TGTGCCAGCAGCTTGTTCTTAGGGGCGAATGAGCAGTTCTTC
>TRBJ1-2|TRBD1|-|TRBV28
CASSEIGQGATNYGYTF
TGTGCCAGCAGCGAGATCGGACAGGGAGCTACTAACTATGGCTACACCTTC
>TRBJ2-1|-|-|TRBV5-6
CASSFGIGERNEQFF
TGTGCCAGCAGCTTCGGGATAGGGGAAAGAAATGAGCAGTTCTTC
>TRBJ2-3|-|-|TRBV4-1
CASRQGGVTDTQYF
TGCGCCAGCAGACAAGGGGGGGTCACAGATACGCAGTATTTT
>TRBJ2-3|-|-|TRBV27
CASRTPEGRRGTQYF
TGTGCCAGCAGAACCCCGGAGGGACGACGGGGTACGCAGTATTTT
>TRBJ1-5|TRBD1|-|TRBV2
CASSAGTGSYQPQHF
TGTGCCAGCAGCGCCGGGACAGGGTCTTATCAGCCCCAGCATTTT
>TRBJ1-6|-|-|TRBV6-4
CASSAGRDSPLHF
TGTGCCAGCAGTGCGGGCAGGGATTCACCCCTCCACTTT
>TRBJ2-7|-|-|TRBV19
CATSPGGSSSYEQYF
TGTGCCACCTCCCCTGGGGGCAGTAGCTCCTACGAGCAGTACTTC
>TRBJ2-1|-|-|TRBV28
CASSSLQIPGDEQFF
TGTGCCAGCAGTTCGCTCCAGATACCAGGGGATGAGCAGTTCTTC
>TRBJ1-4|-|-|TRBV2
CASRLLQKKLFF
TGTGCCAGCAGGTTGTTACAGAAAAAACTGTTTTTT